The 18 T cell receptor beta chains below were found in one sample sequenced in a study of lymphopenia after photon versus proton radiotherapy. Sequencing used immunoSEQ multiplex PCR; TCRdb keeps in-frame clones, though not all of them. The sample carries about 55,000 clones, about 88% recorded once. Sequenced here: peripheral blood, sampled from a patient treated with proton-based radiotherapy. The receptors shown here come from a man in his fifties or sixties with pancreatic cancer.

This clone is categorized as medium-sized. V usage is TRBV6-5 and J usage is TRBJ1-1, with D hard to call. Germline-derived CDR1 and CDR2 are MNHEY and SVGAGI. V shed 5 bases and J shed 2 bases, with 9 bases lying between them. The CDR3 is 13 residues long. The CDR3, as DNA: TGTGCCAGCAGTAGACTGGGAAACACTGAAGCTTTCTTT. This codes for CASSRLGNTEAFF.

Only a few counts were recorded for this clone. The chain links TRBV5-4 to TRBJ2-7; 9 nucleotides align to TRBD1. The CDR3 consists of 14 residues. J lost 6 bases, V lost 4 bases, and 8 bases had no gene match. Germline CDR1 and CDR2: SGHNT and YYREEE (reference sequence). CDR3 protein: CASSPDRGLIEQYF. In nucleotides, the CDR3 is TGTGCCAGCAGCCCGGACAGGGGTCTGATCGAGCAGTACTTC. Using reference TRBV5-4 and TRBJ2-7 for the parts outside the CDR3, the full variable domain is ETGVTQSPTHLIKTRGQQVTLRCSSQSGHNTVSWYQQALGQGPQFIFQYYREEENGRGNFPPRFSGLQFPNYSSELNVNALELDDSALYLCASSPDRGLIEQYFGPGTRLTVT.

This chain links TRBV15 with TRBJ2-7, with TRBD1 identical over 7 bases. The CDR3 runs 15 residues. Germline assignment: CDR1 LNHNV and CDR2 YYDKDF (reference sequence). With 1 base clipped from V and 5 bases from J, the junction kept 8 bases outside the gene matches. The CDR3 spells CATSRAETGLDEQYF. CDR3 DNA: TGTGCCACCAGCAGAGCTGAGACAGGGCTCGACGAGCAGTACTTC.

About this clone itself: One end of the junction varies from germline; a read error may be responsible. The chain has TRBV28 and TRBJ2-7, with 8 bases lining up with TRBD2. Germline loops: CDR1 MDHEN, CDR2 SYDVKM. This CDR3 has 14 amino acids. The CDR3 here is CASSFGRAGVPSQF. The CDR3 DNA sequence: TGTGCCAGCAGTTTCGGGAGAGCGGGAGTCCCCTCACAATTC.

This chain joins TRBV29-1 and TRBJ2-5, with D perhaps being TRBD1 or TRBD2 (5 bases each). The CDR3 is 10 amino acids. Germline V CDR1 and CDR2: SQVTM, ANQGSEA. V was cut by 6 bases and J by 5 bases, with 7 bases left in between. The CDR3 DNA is TGCAGCGTGGGGGAGGAGACCCAGTACTTC. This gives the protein CSVGEETQYF. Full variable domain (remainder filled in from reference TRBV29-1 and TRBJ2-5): SAVISQKPSRDICQRGTSLTIQCQVDSQVTMMFWYRQQPGQSLTLIATANQGSEATYESGFVIDKFPISRPNLTFSTLTVSNMSPEDSSIYLCSVGEETQYFGPGTRLLVL.

CDR3 sequence reads: CAWSGPPRGDTQYF. CDR3 bases: TGTGCCTGGAGTGGCCCCCCCCGGGGAGATACGCAGTATTTT. This chain connects TRBV30 to TRBJ2-3, with D possibly matching TRBD2 (5 bases). The germline CDR1 and CDR2 sequences are GTSNPN and SVGIG (reference sequence). V was cut by 1 base and J by 5 bases, with 13 bases left in between. The CDR3 has 14 amino acids.

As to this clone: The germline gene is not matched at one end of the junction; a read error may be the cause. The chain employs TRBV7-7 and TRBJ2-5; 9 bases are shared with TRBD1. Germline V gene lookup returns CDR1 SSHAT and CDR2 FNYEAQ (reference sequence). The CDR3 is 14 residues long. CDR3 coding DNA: TGTGCTAGCAGTCCACAGGGGGCGCGGGAGACCCAGTACTTC. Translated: CASSPQGARETQYF.

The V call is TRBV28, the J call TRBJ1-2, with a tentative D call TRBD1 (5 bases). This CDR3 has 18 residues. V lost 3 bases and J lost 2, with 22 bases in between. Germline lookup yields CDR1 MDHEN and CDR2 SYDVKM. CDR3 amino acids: CASSFRQGTAPVNYGYTF. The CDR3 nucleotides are TGTGCCAGCAGTTTTCGGCAGGGTACAGCGCCGGTGAACTATGGCTACACCTTC.

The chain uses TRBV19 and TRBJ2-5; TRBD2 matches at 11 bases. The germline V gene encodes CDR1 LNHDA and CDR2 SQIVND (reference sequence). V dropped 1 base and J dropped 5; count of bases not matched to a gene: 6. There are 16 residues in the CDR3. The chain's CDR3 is CASSIGLAGSTETQYF. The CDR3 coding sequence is TGTGCCAGTAGTATAGGACTAGCGGGATCAACGGAGACCCAGTACTTC.

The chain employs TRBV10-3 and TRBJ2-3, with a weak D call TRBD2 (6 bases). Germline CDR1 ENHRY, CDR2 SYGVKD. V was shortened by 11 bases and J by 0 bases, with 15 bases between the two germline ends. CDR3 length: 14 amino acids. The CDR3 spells CASRAGTSTDTQYF. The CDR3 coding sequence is TGTGCCTCCAGGGCGGGGACTAGCACAGATACGCAGTATTTT.

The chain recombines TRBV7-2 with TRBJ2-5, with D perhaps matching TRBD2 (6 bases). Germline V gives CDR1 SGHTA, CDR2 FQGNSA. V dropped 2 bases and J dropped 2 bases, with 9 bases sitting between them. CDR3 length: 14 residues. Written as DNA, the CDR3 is TGTGCCAGCAGCTTACTTGGGACTCAAGAGACCCAGTACTTC. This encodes CASSLLGTQETQYF.

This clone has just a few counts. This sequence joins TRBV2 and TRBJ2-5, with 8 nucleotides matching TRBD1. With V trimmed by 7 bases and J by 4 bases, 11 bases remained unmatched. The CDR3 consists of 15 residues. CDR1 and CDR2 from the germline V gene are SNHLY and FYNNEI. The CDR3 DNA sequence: TGTGCCAGCACCCGCACAGGGGGGATGGGAGAGACCCAGTACTTC. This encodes CASTRTGGMGETQYF.

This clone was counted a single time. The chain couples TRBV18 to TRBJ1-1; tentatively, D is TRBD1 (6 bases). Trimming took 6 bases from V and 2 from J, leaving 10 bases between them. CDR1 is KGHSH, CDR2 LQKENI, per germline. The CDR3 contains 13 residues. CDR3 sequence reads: CASSQDRNTEAFF. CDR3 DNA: TGTGCCAGCTCTCAGGACAGAAACACTGAAGCTTTCTTT. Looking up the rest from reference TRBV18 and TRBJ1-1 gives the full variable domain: NAGVMQNPRHLVRRRGQEARLRCSPMKGHSHVYWYRQLPEEGLKFMVYLQKENIIDESGMPKERFSAEFPKEGPSILRIQQVVRGDSAAYFCASSQDRNTEAFFGQGTRLTVV.

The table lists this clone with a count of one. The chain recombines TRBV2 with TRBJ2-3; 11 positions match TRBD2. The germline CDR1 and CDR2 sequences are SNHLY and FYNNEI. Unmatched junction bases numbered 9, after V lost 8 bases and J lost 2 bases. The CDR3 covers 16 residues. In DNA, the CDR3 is TGTGCCAGCCGCGCTACTAGCGGGGGTTACACAGATACGCAGTATTTT. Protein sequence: CASRATSGGYTDTQYF.

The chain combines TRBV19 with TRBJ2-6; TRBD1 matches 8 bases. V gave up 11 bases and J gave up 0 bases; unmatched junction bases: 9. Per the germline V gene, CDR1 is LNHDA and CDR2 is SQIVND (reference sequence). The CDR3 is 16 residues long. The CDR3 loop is CACRRQGSSGANVLTF. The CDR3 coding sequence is TGTGCCTGTCGGAGACAGGGGAGCTCTGGGGCCAACGTCCTGACTTTC.

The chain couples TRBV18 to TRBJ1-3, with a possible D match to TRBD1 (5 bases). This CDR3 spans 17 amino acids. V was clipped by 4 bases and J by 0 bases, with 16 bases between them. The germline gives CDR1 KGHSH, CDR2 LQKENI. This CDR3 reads CASSLTPRGRSGNTIYF. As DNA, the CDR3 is TGTGCCAGCTCACTCACCCCACGGGGCCGCTCTGGAAACACCATATATTTT. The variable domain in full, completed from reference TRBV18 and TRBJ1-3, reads NAGVMQNPRHLVRRRGQEARLRCSPMKGHSHVYWYRQLPEEGLKFMVYLQKENIIDESGMPKERFSAEFPKEGPSILRIQQVVRGDSAAYFCASSLTPRGRSGNTIYFGEGSWLTVV.

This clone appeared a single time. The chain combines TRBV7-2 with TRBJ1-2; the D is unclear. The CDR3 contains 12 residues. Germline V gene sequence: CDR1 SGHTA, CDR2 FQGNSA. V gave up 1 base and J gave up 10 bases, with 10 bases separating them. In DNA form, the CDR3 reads TGTGCCAGCAGCTTAGACCGGGCCTCCTACACCTTC. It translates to CASSLDRASYTF. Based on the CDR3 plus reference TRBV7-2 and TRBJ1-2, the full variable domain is GAGVSQSPSNKVTEKGKDVELRCDPISGHTALYWYRQSLGQGLEFLIYFQGNSAPDKSGLPSDRFSAERTGGSVSTLTIQRTQQEDSAVYLCASSLDRASYTFGSGTRLTVV.

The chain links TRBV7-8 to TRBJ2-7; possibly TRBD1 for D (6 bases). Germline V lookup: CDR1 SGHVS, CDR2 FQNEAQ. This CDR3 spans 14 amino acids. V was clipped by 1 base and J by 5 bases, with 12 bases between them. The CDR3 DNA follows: TGTGCCAGCAGCTTAGTGACAGGACGGCACGAGCAGTACTTC. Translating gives CASSLVTGRHEQYF.